Listed below are T cell receptor beta chains from one sample, sequenced in a study of T cell changes during pregnancy in multiple sclerosis. Sequencing was performed with immunoSEQ multiplex PCR; in TCRdb, only in-frame clones are kept and a portion is missing. Of about 59,000 clones in the sample, about 86% were seen once. Sequencing input: peripheral blood from another person, used as feeder cells. The receptors were gathered from a human donor whose cells served as feeder cells for cultures in a pregnancy study. Each CDR3 is given with its conserved first and last residue. The D gene is left open where the match is weak. Clone size appears in some rows only: once, few, many, or a class for an expanded clone.

clone size	D gene	V gene	J gene	CDR3 DNA	CDR3 protein
-	-	TRBV11-1	TRBJ1-2	TGTGCCAGCAGCTTATTTCAGGGGTACGGCTACACCTTC	CASSLFQGYGYTF
-	-	TRBV14	TRBJ1-2	TGTGCCAGCAGCCAAGACCCCCCAGGCTTCTATGGCTACACCTTC	CASSQDPPGFYGYTF
-	TRBD2	TRBV9	TRBJ2-1	TGTGCCAGCAGCGTAGCTACCGGCGGGAGGGGCCCGTACAATGAGCAGTTCTTC	CASSVATGGRGPYNEQFF
-	-	TRBV6-6	TRBJ1-1	TGTGCCAGCAGTTTCCAGGAGGACACTGAAGCTTTCTTT	CASSFQEDTEAFF
-	TRBD1	TRBV5-1	TRBJ2-5	TGCGCCAGCAGCACTCAACCGTCGCGACAGGGGTTAGAGACCCAGTACTTC	CASSTQPSRQGLETQYF
-	-	TRBV9	TRBJ2-3	TGTGCCAGCAGCCAGGGCTCAGATACGCAGTATTTT	CASSQGSDTQYF
-	-	TRBV7-6	TRBJ2-7	TGTGCCAGCAGCTTACGGCGGAGCCGCGTCTCCTACGAGCAGTACTTC	CASSLRRSRVSYEQYF
-	-	TRBV6-4	TRBJ2-2	TGTGCCAGCAGTCGGGACACCGGGGAGCTGTTTTTT	CASSRDTGELFF
-	-	TRBV28	TRBJ1-5	TGTGCCAGCAGTTTTACAGGCCTCAATCAGCCCCAGCATTTT	CASSFTGLNQPQHF
-	TRBD1	TRBV27	TRBJ1-4	TGTGCCAGCAGTCCCAGGACAGGATTTGAAAAACTGTTTTTT	CASSPRTGFEKLFF
-	-	TRBV14	TRBJ2-2	TGTGCCAGCAGCCAAGCGAGCACCGGGGAGCTGTTTTTT	CASSQASTGELFF
-	-	TRBV5-1	TRBJ1-6	TGCGCCAGCAGCTTGAAAGGGTTGAATTCACCCCTCCACTTT	CASSLKGLNSPLHF
once	TRBD1	TRBV7-2	TRBJ2-2	TGTGCCAGCAGCTTTGGGACAGGGGGCTTAGCGGGGAACACCGGGGAGCTGTTTTTT	CASSFGTGGLAGNTGELFF
-	-	TRBV4-1	TRBJ1-1	TGCGCCAGCAGCCAAGTTCGATGGAACACTGAAGCTTTCTTT	CASSQVRWNTEAFF
-	TRBD1	TRBV5-6	TRBJ1-2	TGTGCCAGCAGCTCTGGACAGGCAAACTATGGCTACACCTTC	CASSSGQANYGYTF
-	TRBD2	TRBV18	TRBJ2-1	TGTGCCAGCTCGGAGGGACTAGCGGGAGCTTCTGAGCAGTTCTTC	CASSEGLAGASEQFF
-	-	TRBV25-1	TRBJ1-6	TGTGCCAGCAGTGAGACCACAGGCTATAATTCACCCCTCCACTTT	CASSETTGYNSPLHF
-	-	TRBV18	TRBJ1-5	TGTGCCAGCTCCCCCGTAGAGCGCTCAAAAGGTCAGCCCCAGCATTTT	CASSPVERSKGQPQHF
-	-	TRBV4-1	TRBJ1-5	TGCGCCAGCAGCCAACCGCCTTTTCCGGACACGGTCTATCAGCCCCAGCATTTT	CASSQPPFPDTVYQPQHF
-	-	TRBV2	TRBJ2-2	TGTGCCAGCACTAACACCGGGGAGCTGTTTTTT	CASTNTGELFF
few	-	TRBV5-4	TRBJ1-1	TGTGCCAGCAGCGTTGGGGGGATGAACACTGAAGCTTTCTTT	CASSVGGMNTEAFF
-	TRBD1	TRBV6-7	TRBJ2-7	TGTGCCAGCAGTTACTCGAGATCCGGACAGGGAGCCTACGAGCAGTACTTC	CASSYSRSGQGAYEQYF
-	-	TRBV6-5	TRBJ1-2	TGTGCCAGCAGCCCATCTGGCGGACGGTACTATGGCTACACCTTC	CASSPSGGRYYGYTF
-	TRBD2	TRBV7-9	TRBJ2-1	TGTGCCAGCAGCTTAGGAGCGGGGGGCCCTAGCTCCTACAATGAGCAGTTCTTC	CASSLGAGGPSSYNEQFF
-	-	TRBV9	TRBJ1-4	TGTGCCAGCAGCGCGCAGGGTGAAAAACTGTTTTTT	CASSAQGEKLFF
-	-	TRBV5-1	TRBJ2-7	TGCGCCAGCAGCTATTACAGCGCCTACGAGCAGTACTTC	CASSYYSAYEQYF
-	TRBD1	TRBV5-1	TRBJ1-1	TGCGCCAGCAGCGTATCACCGACAGGGGGCGGCACTGAAGCTTTCTTT	CASSVSPTGGGTEAFF
-	-	TRBV9	TRBJ2-7	TGTGCCAGCAGCGTTCTGGCCCACTCCTACGAGCAGTACTTC	CASSVLAHSYEQYF
-	-	TRBV30	TRBJ1-1	TGTGCCTGGACCGACTCCTGGATGGGGACTGAAGCTTTCTTT	CAWTDSWMGTEAFF
-	TRBD2	TRBV18	TRBJ2-2	TGTGCCAGCTCACCAGGACTAGCGGGACGAACCGGGGAGCTGTTTTTT	CASSPGLAGRTGELFF
-	-	TRBV2	TRBJ1-2	TGTGCCAGCAGTTTCGACCGAGAGGGCTACACCTTC	CASSFDREGYTF
-	-	TRBV7-6	TRBJ2-1	TGTGCCAGCAGCTTAGGGGGCGAGCAGTTCTTC	CASSLGGEQFF
few	-	TRBV4-1	TRBJ1-1	TGCGCCAGCAGCCACCGGGTGAACACTGAAGCTTTCTTT	CASSHRVNTEAFF
-	-	TRBV2	TRBJ1-1	TGTGCCAGCAGTCCGATGAGGGTTGTTGACACTGAAGCTTTCTTT	CASSPMRVVDTEAFF
few	-	TRBV7-2	TRBJ1-6	TGTGCCAGCAGCCCCCTCGACAATTCACCCCTCCACTTT	CASSPLDNSPLHF
-	-	TRBV7-9	TRBJ1-6	TGTGCCAGCAGCCGTTGGGGGGCAGGGGAAGATTCACCCCTCCACTTT	CASSRWGAGEDSPLHF
-	-	TRBV10-3	TRBJ1-1	TGTGCCATCAGTGAGTCGGTCCTAACTGAAGCTTTCTTT	CAISESVLTEAFF
-	-	TRBV2	TRBJ2-5	TGTGCCAGCAGTGAAGGAGGGAAGACCCAGTACTTC	CASSEGGKTQYF
-	TRBD1	TRBV18	TRBJ1-5	TGTGCCAGCTCAACCCGACAGGGGGGGAATCAGCCCCAGCATTTT	CASSTRQGGNQPQHF
-	-	TRBV9	TRBJ2-7	TGTGCCAGCAGCGTAGCCCCTGAGCCAGGGGTCGAGCAGTACTTC	CASSVAPEPGVEQYF
few	TRBD2	TRBV5-1	TRBJ2-3	TGCGCCAGCAGCCTAAGGGCTAGCGGGGGGGCCAAAGATACGCAGTATTTT	CASSLRASGGAKDTQYF
once	-	TRBV7-8	TRBJ1-1	TGTGCCAGCAGCTCCGAGTTGAACACTGAAGCTTTCTTT	CASSSELNTEAFF
-	-	TRBV19	TRBJ1-2	TGTGCCAGTAGTAGGTCAGGGGTGGACTATGGCTACACCTTC	CASSRSGVDYGYTF